The 27 T cell receptor beta chains below come from one sample, sequenced in a study of a mutant IDH1 vaccine in newly diagnosed glioma. The time point: week 35, safety follow-up. The content of each vaccine dose was 300 ug of mutant IDH1 20-mer peptide, and topical imiquimod accompanied it. Assay used: immunoSEQ multiplex PCR; TCRdb lists only in-frame clones, some missing. The sample holds approximately 61,000 clones, roughly four fifths seen once. No antigen has been identified for these receptors. Specimen: PBMCs, collected from a glioma patient whose treatment included an IDH1 peptide vaccine. The receptor source for this set is a man aged 40-49 years with glioma.

The gene calls are TRBV29-1 and TRBJ2-4, with 9 bases fitting TRBD1. CDR3 length: 11 residues. Germline loops: CDR1 SQVTM, CDR2 ANQGSEA. J gave up 8 bases and V 7 bases, and 3 bases lay outside the gene matches. CDR3 residues: CSADRGHIQYF. CDR3 DNA sequence: TGCAGCGCGGACAGGGGTCACATTCAGTACTTC. The full variable domain, in which reference TRBV29-1 and TRBJ2-4 provide the parts outside the CDR3, is SAVISQKPSRDICQRGTSLTIQCQVDSQVTMMFWYRQQPGQSLTLIATANQGSEATYESGFVIDKFPISRPNLTFSTLTVSNMSPEDSSIYLCSADRGHIQYFGAGTRLSVL.

The chain couples TRBV7-2 to TRBJ1-5; D perhaps matches TRBD1 (6 bases). V was clipped by 0 bases and J by 3 bases, with 12 bases between them. Per the germline V gene, CDR1 is SGHTA and CDR2 is FQGNSA. This CDR3 has 16 residues. CDR3 in amino acids: CASSLARQGINQPQHF. The DNA for the CDR3 is TGTGCCAGCAGCTTAGCAAGGCAGGGGATCAATCAGCCCCAGCATTTT.

The genes are TRBV7-9 and TRBJ2-7; D gene unclear. Trimming shortened V by 1 base and J by 9 bases, and 7 bases separated the two germline ends. The CDR3 has 11 amino acids. CDR1 and CDR2 (germline): SEHNR, FQNEAQ (reference sequence). DNA of the CDR3: TGTGCCAGCAGCTTAGACCCGCGGCAGTACTTC. Protein product: CASSLDPRQYF.

V gene TRBV6-6 combines with J gene TRBJ1-1; 8 bases are a match to TRBD1. Germline assignment: CDR1 MNHNY and CDR2 SVGAGI (reference sequence). Trimming took 0 bases from V and 5 from J; bases not matched to a gene: 5. The CDR3 length is 15 residues. CDR3 sequence (DNA): TGTGCCAGCAGTTACTCGGACAGGGATGGAACTGAAGCTTTCTTT. The encoded protein is CASSYSDRDGTEAFF.

CDR3 coding DNA: TGCGCCAGCAGCACCGGACAGGGGGACACCGGGGAGCTGTTTTTT. It encodes CASSTGQGDTGELFF. This rearrangement joins TRBV5-1 to TRBJ2-2, with 10 bases identical to TRBD1. In germline, CDR1 is SGHRS, CDR2 YFSETQ. The J segment lost 3 bases and the V segment lost 4 bases, leaving 3 bases of the junction unmatched. The CDR3 is 15 amino acids.

The genes are TRBV6-4 and TRBJ2-3; D is ambiguous. Trimming shortened V by 0 bases and J by 3 bases, and 1 base separated the two germline ends. Germline V lookup: CDR1 MRHNA, CDR2 SNTAGT. The CDR3 contains 12 residues. CDR3 sequence (DNA): TGTGCCAGCAGTGACTCGACAGATACGCAGTATTTT. Translation: CASSDSTDTQYF.

The genes are TRBV27 and TRBJ1-2; 10 bases are shared with TRBD1. CDR3 size: 18 residues. V was clipped by 5 bases and J by 7 bases; unmatched bases: 19. Looked up from germline, CDR1 is MNHEY and CDR2 is SMNVEV (reference sequence). CDR3 amino acids: CASSLTGGQGNQGRGYTF. The CDR3 DNA sequence: TGTGCCAGCAGTCTTACGGGGGGACAGGGGAACCAGGGGCGTGGCTACACCTTC.

The J gene is TRBJ2-4, the V gene TRBV4-2; possibly TRBD1 or TRBD2 for D (5 bases each). V gave up 4 bases and J gave up 1 base, with 17 bases separating them. Germline V CDR1 and CDR2: LGHNA, YNFKEQ. The CDR3 has 17 amino acids. The CDR3 bases are TGTGCCAGCAGCCTCGGGACGGTGGGGGAGGCCAAAAACATTCAGTACTTC. This gives the protein CASSLGTVGEAKNIQYF.

This chain joins TRBV5-1 and TRBJ2-3; D ambiguous. The CDR3 totals 17 residues. Trimming pared 4 bases from V and 0 bases from J, leaving 18 bases between. CDR1 is SGHRS, CDR2 YFSETQ, per germline. The CDR3 here is CASSPMYSVTSTDTQYF. DNA of the CDR3: TGCGCCAGCAGCCCAATGTACAGCGTAACTAGCACAGATACGCAGTATTTT.

The rearrangement links TRBV21-1 to TRBJ2-7; the DNA was not used to check the table's D call, TRBD2. TRBV21-1 is designated a pseudogene. The CDR3 contains 15 residues. The CDR3 DNA follows: TGTGCCAGCAGCAAAGCGAGGGAAGGCGCCTACGAGCAGTACTTC. It translates to CASSKAREGAYEQYF.

V and J are TRBV7-9 and TRBJ2-7, with D possibly being TRBD2 (6 bases). The CDR3 runs to 16 residues. CDR1 is SEHNR, CDR2 FQNEAQ, per germline (reference sequence). V lost 5 bases, J lost 2 bases, and 19 bases lay in between. CDR3 in amino acids: CASSQGGAGTAYEQYF. The CDR3, as DNA: TGTGCCAGCAGCCAGGGAGGAGCCGGAACGGCCTACGAGCAGTACTTC.

This clone appeared a single time. V gene TRBV5-5 combines with J gene TRBJ1-1; D not resolved. V shed 3 bases and J shed 0 bases, with 9 bases lying between them. The CDR3 spans 14 residues. From germline, CDR1 is SGHKS and CDR2 YYEKEE (reference sequence). CDR3 residues: CASSSGPMNTEAFF. CDR3 nucleotide sequence: TGTGCCAGCAGCTCCGGACCAATGAACACTGAAGCTTTCTTT.

The chain carries TRBV4-3 and TRBJ2-7, with D maybe TRBD2 (6 bases). CDR3 size: 14 residues. CDR1 and CDR2 from the germline V gene are LGHNA and YSLEER. V was clipped by 2 bases and J by 5 bases, with 13 bases between them. The DNA for the CDR3 is TGCGCCAGCAGCCAAACCCGGGGACTTCACGAGCAGTACTTC. It is translated as CASSQTRGLHEQYF.

The gene calls are TRBV5-6 and TRBJ1-6; possibly TRBD1 for D (5 bases). The V gene's germline CDR1 is SGHDT and CDR2 YYEEEE. The CDR3 has 15 amino acids. Trimming stripped 1 base from V and 13 bases from J, with 18 bases between. The CDR3 nucleotides are TGTGCCAGCAGCTTGTTGTTCGGGGGAAAGGGCCCCCTCCACTTT. The encoded protein is CASSLLFGGKGPLHF.

The chain carries TRBV19 and TRBJ2-2; D is perhaps TRBD1 or TRBD2 (5 bases each). The ends were cut back, 10 bases at V and 0 bases at J, with 15 bases in the middle. This CDR3 comprises 15 residues. Per germline, CDR1 LNHDA and CDR2 SQIVND (reference sequence). In DNA, the CDR3 is TGTGCCACCAGATTGGGGGTCACGAACACCGGGGAGCTGTTTTTT. It is translated as CATRLGVTNTGELFF.

The chain recombines TRBV7-2 with TRBJ2-2; D possibly corresponds to TRBD2 (6 bases). Trimming took off 5 bases at V and 7 bases at J, with 20 bases between the two ends. This CDR3 comprises 16 residues. Per the germline V gene, CDR1 is SGHTA and CDR2 is FQGNSA. The CDR3 DNA reads as TGTGCCAGCAGCCGCGAAGTGACTAGAGGGATCGGGGAGCTGTTTTTT. Translated: CASSREVTRGIGELFF.

The CDR3 region has the DNA TGTGCCAGTAGTATAGTTCCTGGCACGAGCTCCTACGAGCAGTACTTC. It is translated as CASSIVPGTSSYEQYF. The J gene is TRBJ2-7, the V gene TRBV19; unclear D gene. CDR3 length equals 16 residues. In germline, CDR1 is LNHDA, CDR2 SQIVND (reference sequence). The V end lost 1 base, the J end lost 0 bases, and 13 bases lay between the germline ends.

On this clone itself: A read error may account for a junction end that differs from germline. J is TRBJ1-2 and V is TRBV7-2, with TRBD1 identical over 8 bases. The CDR3 covers 15 residues. Germline CDR1 and CDR2: SGHTA and FQGNSA. The CDR3 loop reads CASSTSAGTGRRFAF. The CDR3 bases are TGTGCCAGCAGCACGAGCGCCGGGACAGGCCGGCGGTTTGCCTTC.

The chain links TRBV6-5 to TRBJ1-2, with 8 bases fitting TRBD1. Losses at the gene ends were 5 bases for V and 4 bases for J; bases not matched to a gene: 9. The CDR3 covers 15 residues. The germline V gene has CDR1 MNHEY and CDR2 SVGAGI. DNA of the CDR3: TGTGCCAGCAGTCGGGACAGGATGCTCTCCTATGGCTACACCTTC. It is translated as CASSRDRMLSYGYTF.

J is TRBJ2-3 and V is TRBV5-1, with 11 bases matching TRBD2. V shed 4 bases and J 8 bases; nucleotides not matched to a gene: 9. Looked up from germline, CDR1 is SGHRS and CDR2 is YFSETQ. The CDR3 contains 15 residues. For the CDR3, the DNA is TGCGCCAGCAGCGAAGTAGCGGGAGGGCCACTTACGCAGTATTTT. Residues: CASSEVAGGPLTQYF. Supplemented by reference TRBV5-1 and TRBJ2-3, the full variable domain reads KAGVTQTPRYLIKTRGQQVTLSCSPISGHRSVSWYQQTPGQGLQFLFEYFSETQRNKGNFPGRFSGRQFSNSRSEMNVSTLELGDSALYLCASSEVAGGPLTQYFGPGTRLTVL.

The chain has TRBV27 and TRBJ1-2; weak D call: TRBD1 (6 bases). V was clipped by 4 bases and J by 8 bases, with 20 bases between them. In germline, CDR1 is MNHEY, CDR2 SMNVEV (reference sequence). The CDR3 is 15 amino acids. Written as DNA, the CDR3 is TGTGCCAGCAGTTCCCCAGGGGTTGGGCCCCGGGGCTACACCTTC. Its translation: CASSSPGVGPRGYTF.

This sequence joins TRBV6-5 and TRBJ1-2, with TRBD1 identical over 7 bases. V gave up 6 bases and J gave up 8 bases; unmatched junction bases: 12. Germline V CDR1 and CDR2: MNHEY, SVGAGI. The CDR3 length is 14 residues. CDR3 nucleotide sequence: TGTGCCAGCAGGCGACGACAGGGCCAGGCGGGCTACACCTTC. Translating gives CASRRRQGQAGYTF.

This rearrangement joins TRBV5-6 to TRBJ1-1; no definite D call. Deletions cut 0 bases from V and 5 bases from J, with 11 bases between. The CDR3 loop spans 14 amino acids. Germline CDR1 is SGHDT and CDR2 is YYEEEE. The CDR3 loop reads CASSLDRTWTEAFF. Written as DNA, the CDR3 is TGTGCCAGCAGCTTGGATAGGACCTGGACTGAAGCTTTCTTT.

The chain is built from TRBV28 and TRBJ2-5, with TRBD2 matching 9 bases. The CDR3 is 16 residues long. Germline trimming cut 6 bases from V and 1 base from J; bases unmatched to any gene: 9. CDR1 is MDHEN and CDR2 is SYDVKM in the germline V gene. CDR3 loop: CASRAVAGAPQETQYF. In DNA, the CDR3 is TGTGCCAGCAGAGCTGTAGCGGGAGCACCCCAAGAGACCCAGTACTTC.

This clone was picked up one time. V and J are TRBV6-1 and TRBJ1-5; the match to TRBD1 covers 9 bases. The ends lost 4 bases at V and 7 bases at J; junction bases unmatched: 14. The CDR3 is 17 residues long. The V gene's germline CDR1 is MNHNS and CDR2 SASEGT. CDR3 bases: TGTGCCAGCAGTGGGGCACAGGGGGCCATTTTCGGACAGCCCCAGCATTTT. Residues: CASSGAQGAIFGQPQHF.

The V and J genes are TRBV7-9 and TRBJ2-1; D perhaps matches TRBD1 (5 bases). This CDR3 has 15 amino acids. Trimming pared 1 base from V and 4 bases from J, leaving 11 bases between. Germline assignment: CDR1 SEHNR and CDR2 FQNEAQ (reference sequence). The CDR3 loop is CASSLGLTAYNEQFF. CDR3 nucleotides: TGTGCCAGCAGCTTAGGGCTGACAGCATACAATGAGCAGTTCTTC.

The chain uses TRBV9 and TRBJ2-5; D is possibly TRBD2 (5 bases). CDR1 SGDLS and CDR2 YYNGEE come from the germline V gene. The CDR3 covers 14 residues. Trimming took 4 bases from V and 0 from J, leaving 10 bases between them. CDR3 in DNA: TGTGCCAGCAGCTTTTCGGGGAACCAAGAGACCCAGTACTTC. Translating it yields CASSFSGNQETQYF.